Following are 4 T cell receptor beta chains from one sample sequenced in a study of CD8+ T cells in alopecia areata. Treatment in this sample: oral pan-JAK inhibitor, 5-10 mg twice daily. Isolated RNA was reverse transcribed into cDNA used as the sequencing template. Some clones are missing from TCRdb's copy, which holds only in-frame ones; the method was immunoSEQ multiplex PCR. The sample consists of hundreds of thousands of clones, around two fifths of them appearing once. This specimen consisted of CD4+ T cells sorted from blood, obtained at approximately week 30, from a patient treated with tofacitinib. These receptors all stem from a human donor with alopecia areata.

This clone has only a few counts. The J gene is TRBJ2-3, the V gene TRBV7-9; no definite D call. The CDR3 contains 14 residues. V lost 1 base to trimming and J lost 6 bases, with 11 bases between them. Germline loops: CDR1 SEHNR, CDR2 FQNEAQ (reference sequence). The CDR3 reads CASSLVVSGDTQYF. The CDR3 DNA reads as TGTGCCAGCAGCTTAGTAGTCTCGGGCGATACGCAGTATTTT.

This clone was seen only a few times. The V gene is TRBV5-1, the J gene TRBJ2-7; the D gene is possibly TRBD2 (5 bases). V was shortened by 4 bases and J by 6 bases, with 11 bases between the two germline ends. CDR1 is SGHRS, CDR2 YFSETQ, per germline. The CDR3 contains 12 residues. CDR3 protein: CASSPYRGEQYF. The CDR3 region has the DNA TGCGCCAGCAGCCCCTATCGGGGCGAGCAGTACTTC.

The rearrangement links TRBV30 to TRBJ2-1; TRBD2 agrees at 13 bases. The J segment lost 9 bases and the V segment lost 4 bases, leaving 9 bases of the junction unmatched. The CDR3 is 15 residues long. Looked up from germline, CDR1 is GTSNPN and CDR2 is SVGIG (reference sequence). The CDR3, as DNA: TGTGCCTGGACCCTACTAGCGGGAGGGCCCCGTGAGCAGTTCTTC. Protein product: CAWTLLAGGPREQFF.

About this clone: A clone one base away is much larger, so this may be a read error. The chain uses TRBV7-9 and TRBJ2-5; no definite D call. Between the trimmed V and J ends, which lost 4 bases and 4 bases, there was a span of 7 bases. Per the germline V gene, CDR1 is SEHNR and CDR2 is FQNEAQ (reference sequence). This CDR3 spans 12 amino acids. The DNA for the CDR3 is TGTGCCAGCAGCTGGGTAAGAGAGACCCAGTACTTC. Its translation: CASSWVRETQYF.